This record concerns one TCR beta chain sequence. Per the authors' pipeline: By means of reference gene primer amplification, nucleated cell counts were estimated. Sequenced by immunoSEQ multiplex PCR; TCRdb stores in-frame clones only, minus some. From that table come the V and J calls and clone size; the DNA was used to work out D and trimming. In the table there are around 300,000 clones, around 86% of which are singletons. J lost 2 bases, V lost 4 bases, and 3 bases had no gene match. The CDR3 has 14 amino acids. Germline CDR1 reads KGHDR; CDR2 reads SFDVKD. These data are taken from a study of blood T cell repertoires in COVID-19.

The TCR was taken from a woman aged 18-29 years who had recovered from COVID-19. Sequenced sample: PBMCs or T cells enriched from blood (not recorded which). The V call is TRBV24-1, the J call TRBJ1-2; TRBD1 matches 7 bases. For the CDR3, the DNA is TGTGCCACCAGTGACGACAGGGTGAACTATGGCTACACCTTC. This sequence encodes CATSDDRVNYGYTF.